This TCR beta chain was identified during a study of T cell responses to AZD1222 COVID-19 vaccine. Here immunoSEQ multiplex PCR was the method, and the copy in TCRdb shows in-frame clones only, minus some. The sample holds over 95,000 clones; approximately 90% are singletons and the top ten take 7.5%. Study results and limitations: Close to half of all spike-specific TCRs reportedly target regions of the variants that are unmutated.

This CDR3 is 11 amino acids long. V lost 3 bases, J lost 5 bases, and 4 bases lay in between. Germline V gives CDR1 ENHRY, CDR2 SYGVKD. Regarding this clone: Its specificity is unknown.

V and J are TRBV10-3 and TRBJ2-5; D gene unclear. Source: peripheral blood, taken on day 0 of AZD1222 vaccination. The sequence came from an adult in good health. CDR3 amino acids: CAISERETQYF. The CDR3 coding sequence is TGTGCCATCAGTGAAAGGGAGACCCAGTACTTC.